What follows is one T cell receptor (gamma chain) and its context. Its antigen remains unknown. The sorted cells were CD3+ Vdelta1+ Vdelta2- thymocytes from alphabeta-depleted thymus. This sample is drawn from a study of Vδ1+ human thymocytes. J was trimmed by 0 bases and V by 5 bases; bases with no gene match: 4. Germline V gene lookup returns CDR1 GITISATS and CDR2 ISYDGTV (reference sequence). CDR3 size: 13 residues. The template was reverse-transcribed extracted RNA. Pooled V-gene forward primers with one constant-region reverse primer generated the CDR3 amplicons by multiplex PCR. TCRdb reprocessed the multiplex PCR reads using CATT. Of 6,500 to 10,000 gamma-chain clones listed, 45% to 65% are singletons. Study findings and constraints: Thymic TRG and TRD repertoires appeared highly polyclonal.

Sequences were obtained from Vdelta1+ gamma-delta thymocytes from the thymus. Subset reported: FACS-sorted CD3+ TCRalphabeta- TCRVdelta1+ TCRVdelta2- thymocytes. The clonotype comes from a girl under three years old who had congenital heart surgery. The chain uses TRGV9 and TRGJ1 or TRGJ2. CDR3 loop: CALWALNYYKKLF. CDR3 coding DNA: TGTGCCTTGTGGGCGTTGAATTATTATAAGAAACTCTTT.